Reported below is one T cell receptor (beta chain). Its binding antigen is unknown. Base qualities are not recorded, but no much larger clone differs from it by a single base. These data belong to a study of spatial heterogeneity in lung cancer (dated by TCRdb to 2018 to 2020). About the study as a whole: The donors were more than 60 patients from the lung TRACERx cohort who had early-stage, untreated non-small cell lung cancer. Beta-chain transcripts were consistently detected in greater numbers than alpha-chain transcripts, which likely reflected higher beta-chain transcript abundance. Follow-up PBMC samples were sequenced whenever available, and the median time to follow-up was 2 to 3 years after resection. At surgery, over 200 tumor regions, around 64 matched nontumor lung samples and 45 to 60 PBMC samples were TCR-sequenced for both alpha and beta chains. TCR repertoire features were related to nonsynonymous mutation counts determined by whole-exome sequencing of tumor tissue. In the raw uncorrected reads, each unique combination of TCR and UMI appeared more than ten times on average. TCR alpha and beta repertoires were quantitatively compared across multiple tumor regions, matched nontumor lung and blood in non-small cell lung cancer. Findings and caveats that apply to the study as a whole: Confirming at a functional level the hypothesis that regional TCRs recognize regional mutations was considered to require additional single-cell paired TCR alpha and beta sequencing. Only approximately 13 patients were included in comparisons of baseline and follow-up blood repertoires. Ubiquitous expanded tumor TCRs were detected in blood more often at tumor resection than at routine follow-up.

Library preparation was by 5' RACE. The sequencer was a NextSeq 500. To allow correction of PCR and sequencing errors, the TCR library protocol tagged every TCR cDNA molecule with a unique molecular identifier. Turning to the authors' computational methods: TCR identification, UMI-based error correction and CDR3 extraction were performed with Decombinator tools. TCRs above a frequency of 2 per 1,000, corresponding to the top 1% of the tumor frequency distribution, were defined as expanded. Rényi diversity was computed with the R vegan package after subsampling each repertoire 100 times to 5,000 TCRs. CDR3 similarity networks were constructed using string-kernel similarity of amino acid triplets, with links drawn between CDR3s whose pairwise similarity was above 0.82. TCRdb reworked the public reads: Q25 trimming with fastp, MiXCR clone assembly, productive beta chains retained. For every CDR3 protein sequence, its rows merge into one entry that carries the most common genes and DNA. TCRdb's processing, not the authors' own work, is the source of the V and J calls. The table for this sample lists about 120,000 distinct CDR3 sequences; 12% of them were counted only once. The ten largest clones take up 16% of the sample.

The time point tag for this specimen amounts to: blood at routine non-recurrence follow-up after resection. Whole RNA extracted from tumor and nontumor lung tissue, or from cryopreserved PBMC samples, was used for TCR sequencing without cell sorting. Only patients with enough RNA available from two or more tumor regions were chosen for TCR sequencing. The CDR1 and CDR2 encoded by the germline V gene are ENHRY and SYGVKD. Trimming at the junction amounts to 2 bases on V and 5 bases on J, and the germline ends lie 7 bases apart. The CDR3 spans 12 residues, from the cysteine through the phenylalanine. The DNA shown is the 36-base CDR3, in frame from base 1.

This material consisted of PBMCs, taken at follow-up. The clonotype was recovered from a male donor with early-stage non-small cell lung cancer. The chain employs TRBV10-3 and TRBJ2-7; no D segment can be confidently identified. The CDR3 corresponds to CAISEITDEQYF. The DNA sequence is given as TGTGCCATCAGTGAGATTACTGACGAGCAGTACTTC.